Below, 31 T cell receptor beta chains from the same sample are listed, as sequenced in a study of read filtering for tumor transcriptome and immune sequencing. From 300 to 400 ng of RNA, a library with molecular barcoded alpha/delta and beta/gamma adaptors was made. Via MiXCR, TCRdb re-called the reads, giving one row per CDR3 protein. This sample has around 130,000 distinct CDR3 sequences; about 13% occur once, and the top ten carry approximately 8%. Sequenced sample: a population of CD138-negative cells sorted from bone marrow. These receptors originate from a donor aged 40 or older with multiple myeloma.

The sample holds many counts of this clonotype. The chain couples TRBV7-2 to TRBJ2-1; TRBD2 is a possible D gene (5 bases). Germline assignment: CDR1 SGHTA and CDR2 FQGNSA. The ends were cut back, 0 bases at V and 7 bases at J, with 7 bases in the middle. CDR3 length: 13 amino acids. CDR3 region: CASSLAGANEQFF. CDR3 nucleotide sequence: TGTGCCAGCAGCTTAGCGGGAGCTAATGAGCAGTTCTTC.

This clonotype was seen at least ten times. The chain carries TRBV20-1 and TRBJ2-6; D is unresolved. Germline V lookup: CDR1 DFQATT, CDR2 SNEGSKA (reference sequence). The ends were cut back, 6 bases at V and 2 bases at J, with 5 bases in the middle. CDR3 length equals 12 residues. The CDR3 DNA reads as TGCAGTGCGAGCGCTGGGGCCAACGTCCTGACTTTC. As protein: CSASAGANVLTF.

This clonotype was recorded many times. J is TRBJ2-1 and V is TRBV29-1, with D maybe TRBD2 (5 bases). The germline V gene has CDR1 SQVTM and CDR2 ANQGSEA. The CDR3 is 12 amino acids. Trimming shortened V by 4 bases and J by 4 bases, and 8 bases separated the two germline ends. The CDR3 DNA reads TGCAGCGTTGCGAGGGAATACAATGAGCAGTTCTTC. Translating gives CSVAREYNEQFF.

This clonotype was counted ten times or more. The chain has TRBV4-1 and TRBJ2-1; either TRBD1 or TRBD2 may supply D (5 bases each). The CDR3 is made up of 16 amino acids. Trimming left V 2 bases short and J 5 bases short, with 16 bases between. Germline CDR1 reads MGHRA; CDR2 reads YSYEKL. The DNA for the CDR3 is TGCGCCAGCAGCCAAAGCACGGGAAGGGGCCACAATGAGCAGTTCTTC. It codes for CASSQSTGRGHNEQFF.

The gene calls are TRBV29-1 and TRBJ2-7; D ambiguous. The CDR3 runs 14 residues. The V end was cut by 4 bases, the J end by 1 base, with 14 bases between. Germline assignment: CDR1 SQVTM and CDR2 ANQGSEA. The DNA for the CDR3 is TGCAGCGTTGCCCCCCAGCGCGAGTCCTACGAGCAGTACTTC. Protein sequence: CSVAPQRESYEQYF.

A few counts support this clonotype. The gene calls are TRBV2 and TRBJ2-1, with D possibly called TRBD1 or TRBD2 (5 bases each). In germline, CDR1 is SNHLY, CDR2 FYNNEI. CDR3 size: 14 residues. Between the trimmed V and J ends, which lost 8 bases and 2 bases, there was a span of 13 bases. The CDR3 DNA is TGTGCCAGCTGGCCGGGGCTCCCCTACAATGAGCAGTTCTTC. This encodes CASWPGLPYNEQFF. The variable domain in full, completed from reference TRBV2 and TRBJ2-1, reads EPEVTQTPSHQVTQMGQEVILRCVPISNHLYFYWYRQILGQKVEFLVSFYNNEISEKSEIFDDQFSVERPDGSNFTLKIRSTKLEDSAMYFCASWPGLPYNEQFFGPGTRLTVL.

This clonotype was observed many times. DNA for the CDR3: TGCAGTGCTAGAGATCCGGGGGGGTACGGTCAGCCCCAGCATTTT. Encoded protein: CSARDPGGYGQPQHF. This sequence joins TRBV20-1 and TRBJ1-5; D possibly corresponds to TRBD1 (5 bases). V was pared by 0 bases and J by 6 bases, with 15 bases between. This CDR3 spans 15 amino acids. The germline V gene encodes CDR1 DFQATT and CDR2 SNEGSKA (reference sequence).

This clonotype was detected many times. V is TRBV7-9 and J is TRBJ2-5, with 7 nucleotides matching TRBD1. CDR1 SEHNR and CDR2 FQNEAQ come from the germline V gene (reference sequence). The CDR3 contains 12 residues. The junction had 6 bases not matched to a gene; V was cut back by 10 bases and J by 4 bases. CDR3 protein: CATGTVVETQYF. The CDR3 DNA sequence: TGTGCCACCGGGACAGTGGTAGAGACCCAGTACTTC.

There are many counts of this clonotype. This rearrangement joins TRBV2 to TRBJ2-5; TRBD1 matches 7 bases. Per germline, CDR1 SNHLY and CDR2 FYNNEI. The CDR3 sequence is 13 residues long. The V and J ends lost 4 bases and 5 bases, in that order; junction bases with no gene match: 4. The CDR3 nucleotides read TGTGCCAGCAGTGCGACAGGGACGGAGACCCAGTACTTC. Its translation is CASSATGTETQYF.

Many counts were recorded for this clonotype. The V and J genes are TRBV6-5 and TRBJ1-1, with D possibly TRBD1 on 6 matching bases. There are 15 residues in the CDR3. Germline-derived CDR1 and CDR2 are MNHEY and SVGAGI. V was pared by 2 bases and J by 1 base, with 11 bases between. In DNA, the CDR3 is TGTGCCAGCAGTTACCTTACAGGGACGAACACTGAAGCTTTCTTT. Amino acid sequence: CASSYLTGTNTEAFF.

This clonotype was recorded many times. V is TRBV4-3 and J is TRBJ2-1; no clear D gene. This CDR3 is built from 14 residues. The V gene lost 1 base and the J gene lost 4 bases, with 8 bases spanning the gap. Germline CDR1 and CDR2: LGHNA and YSLEER. CDR3 in DNA: TGCGCCAGCAGCCAAGTCAACAGATACAATGAGCAGTTCTTC. Protein: CASSQVNRYNEQFF.

Only a few counts were recorded for this clonotype. One junction end disagrees with the germline gene, perhaps due to a read error. The chain combines TRBV15 with TRBJ2-3; the D gene is possibly TRBD1 (5 bases). The length of the CDR3 is 15 residues. Germline-derived CDR1 and CDR2 are LNHNV and YYDKDF (reference sequence). The CDR3: CATSIGAGKTDTPYF. CDR3 nucleotide sequence: TGTGCCACCAGCATTGGGGCAGGGAAAACAGATACGCCGTATTTT.

This clonotype appeared many times. The CDR3 DNA follows: TGTGCCAGCAGCTTAGTAGGGACCGATTACAATGAGCAGTTCTTC. Protein: CASSLVGTDYNEQFF. This chain joins TRBV7-2 and TRBJ2-1, with D perhaps assigned TRBD1 or TRBD2 (5 bases each). This CDR3 comprises 15 residues. With 1 base removed from V and 4 bases from J, the gap between germline ends came to 11 bases. Germline V lookup: CDR1 SGHTA, CDR2 FQGNSA.

At least ten counts were recorded for this clonotype. This chain links TRBV4-1 with TRBJ1-1; D is unclear. Germline loops: CDR1 MGHRA, CDR2 YSYEKL. Between the trimmed V and J ends, which lost 4 bases and 3 bases, there was a span of 15 bases. This CDR3 is built from 15 residues. CDR3 region: CASSRESGWDTEAFF. The CDR3 region has the DNA TGCGCCAGCAGCCGAGAGTCTGGGTGGGACACTGAAGCTTTCTTT.

This clonotype was detected only a few times. A far more abundant clone sits one base away, making this likely a read error. This chain joins TRBV12-5 and TRBJ2-1, with 11 positions matching TRBD2. The germline CDR1 and CDR2 sequences are LGHNT and FRNRAP. The CDR3 length is 18 residues. CDR3: CASSLNTPTSGSHSEQFF. CDR3 nucleotides: TGTGCCAGCAGTCTTAATACCCCCACTAGCGGGAGCCACAGTGAGCAGTTCTTC.

CDR3 nucleotides: TGCGCCAGCAGCCAATACAGCAATAGCAATCAGCCCCAGCATTTT. Its translation: CASSQYSNSNQPQHF. The chain uses TRBV4-3 and TRBJ1-5; D remains ambiguous. Germline lookup yields CDR1 LGHNA and CDR2 YSLEER. V was clipped by 2 bases and J by 0 bases, with 8 bases between them. This CDR3 region has 15 residues.

This clonotype was recorded many times. The J gene is TRBJ2-7, the V gene TRBV7-2; D is undetermined. The CDR3 totals 14 residues. V lost 0 bases and J 7 bases, leaving 13 bases between the germline ends. From germline, CDR1 is SGHTA and CDR2 FQGNSA. The DNA of the CDR3 is TGTGCCAGCAGCTTAGCGCTTGACCCCGGGGAGCAGTACTTC. It yields the protein CASSLALDPGEQYF.

This clonotype was found many times. This chain links TRBV4-3 with TRBJ2-3, with D perhaps given as TRBD1 or TRBD2 (5 bases each). Trimming stripped 0 bases from V and 1 base from J, with 14 bases between. Germline V gene sequence: CDR1 LGHNA, CDR2 YSLEER. CDR3 length: 17 residues. CDR3 DNA sequence: TGCGCCAGCAGCCAAGATCACCCCCTGGGGGGCACAGATACGCAGTATTTT. It translates to CASSQDHPLGGTDTQYF.

Turning to this clonotype: A read error may be the cause here, since a much bigger clone is one base away. Lacking the conserved final phenylalanine or tryptophan, this CDR3 likely reflects a read error. This chain links TRBV7-2 with TRBJ2-3; perhaps TRBD1 as D (5 bases). V lost 5 bases to trimming and J lost 3 bases, with 9 bases between them. Germline values: CDR1 SGHTA, CDR2 FQGNSA. The CDR3 covers 13 residues. CDR3 coding DNA: TGTGCCAGCAGCCTGAGACAGACAGATACGCAGTATCTT. Translating it yields CASSLRQTDTQYL.

This clonotype has just a few counts. One junction end disagrees with the germline gene, perhaps due to a read error. This sequence joins TRBV27 and TRBJ2-1, with D hard to call. The CDR3 runs to 12 residues. Germline V CDR1 and CDR2: MNHEY, SMNVEV (reference sequence). Written as DNA, the CDR3 is TGTGCCAGCAGAGGACGGAATAATGTGCAGTTCTTC. It codes for CASRGRNNVQFF.

A note on this clonotype: This may come from a read error, since a much larger clone is one base off. The chain joins TRBV6-5 to TRBJ2-5; D may be TRBD1 (7 bases). The assigned J gene may be wrong: the sequence end matches TRBJ2-7 better. This CDR3 comprises 16 residues. Germline lookup yields CDR1 MNHEY and CDR2 SVGAGI. The CDR3 spells CASSDGGGRFSYEQYF. Written as DNA, the CDR3 is TGTGCCAGCAGTGATGGAGGGGGCAGGTTCTCCTACGAGCAGTACTTC.

This clonotype came up many times. The rearrangement joins TRBV18 to TRBJ2-5; TRBD2 is a possible D gene (5 bases). The CDR3 has 12 amino acids. Trimming removed 3 bases at V and 7 bases at J, with 9 bases between. Germline values: CDR1 KGHSH, CDR2 LQKENI. DNA for the CDR3: TGTGCCAGCTCACCGGGCGGAGGGACCCAGTACTTC. Translated: CASSPGGGTQYF.

Regarding this clonotype: A much larger clone lies one base from this, so it may be a read error. The V gene is TRBV27, the J gene TRBJ1-1; 7 bases are shared with TRBD1. The V segment lost 6 bases and the J segment 6 bases; nucleotides outside the gene matches: 10. This CDR3 has 14 amino acids. Germline-derived CDR1 and CDR2 are MNHEY and SMNVEV (reference sequence). Here the CDR3 DNA reads TGTGCCAGCAGGCCTCAGGACAGGATCGCTGAAGCTTTCTTT. The encoded protein is CASRPQDRIAEAFF.

This clonotype was counted many times. The V and J genes are TRBV20-1 and TRBJ2-3; the D is unclear. This CDR3 is 14 amino acids long. Trimming stripped 0 bases from V and 1 base from J, with 8 bases between. CDR1 is DFQATT and CDR2 is SNEGSKA in the germline V gene (reference sequence). As DNA, the CDR3 is TGCAGTGCTAGAGATTCCACTGGCACAGATACGCAGTATTTT. It translates to CSARDSTGTDTQYF.

This clonotype was picked up many times. The chain carries TRBV29-1 and TRBJ1-5; weak D call: TRBD1 (5 bases). The CDR3 contains 12 residues. CDR1 is SQVTM, CDR2 ANQGSEA, per germline. The V end lost 4 bases, the J end lost 9 bases, and 13 bases lay between the germline ends. The CDR3 is CSVGGFQGPQHF. CDR3 coding DNA: TGCAGCGTTGGGGGGTTCCAAGGGCCCCAGCATTTT.

This clonotype was detected ten times or more. The rearrangement links TRBV7-9 to TRBJ2-5; D unresolved. The CDR3 length is 12 residues. V shed 5 bases and J shed 4 bases, with 8 bases lying between them. Germline CDR1 and CDR2: SEHNR and FQNEAQ (reference sequence). The CDR3 DNA is TGTGCCAGCAGCCCCTCGATAGAGACCCAGTACTTC. It codes for CASSPSIETQYF.

This clonotype showed up many times. The chain carries TRBV4-1 and TRBJ1-5, with 9 bases aligning to TRBD1. Per the germline V gene, CDR1 is MGHRA and CDR2 is YSYEKL. V shed 4 bases, J shed 4 bases, and the junction held 2 bases outside the gene matches. The CDR3 spans 14 residues. CDR3 bases: TGCGCCAGCAGCCGTGGGACAGGGAATCAGCCCCAGCATTTT. It codes for CASSRGTGNQPQHF.

This clonotype was seen at least ten times. In DNA, the CDR3 is TGTGCCAGCAGCTTAGCAACCGGGGAGCTGTTTTTT. It yields the protein CASSLATGELFF. V gene TRBV13 combines with J gene TRBJ2-2; D not certain. This CDR3 comprises 12 residues. The V gene lost 1 base and the J gene lost 5 bases, with 2 bases spanning the gap. Germline CDR1 is PRHDT and CDR2 is FYEKMQ (reference sequence).

This clonotype has at least ten counts. The rearrangement joins TRBV18 to TRBJ2-1, with TRBD2 identical over 10 bases. V was pared by 3 bases and J by 5 bases, with 4 bases of the junction left unmatched. Germline values: CDR1 KGHSH, CDR2 LQKENI. CDR3 length equals 15 residues. The CDR3 region is CASSPELAGNNEQFF. The DNA of the CDR3 is TGTGCCAGCTCACCGGAACTAGCGGGAAACAATGAGCAGTTCTTC.

This clonotype was counted many times. The DNA for the CDR3 is TGTGCCAGCAGCCCCCCCGCGGGACTAGCGCCCGAGTGGCAGTACTTC. Its protein product is CASSPPAGLAPEWQYF. The chain uses TRBV11-3 and TRBJ2-7; 10 nucleotides match TRBD2. This CDR3 is 16 amino acids long. J lost 9 bases, V lost 5 bases, and 16 bases had no gene match. Germline assignment: CDR1 SGHNT and CDR2 YENEEA.

Regarding this clonotype: This clone may be a read error of a much larger clone one base away. This chain connects TRBV5-1 to TRBJ1-5, with D hard to call. The CDR3 runs to 14 residues. Germline V gives CDR1 SGHRS, CDR2 YFSETQ. As DNA, the CDR3 is TGCGACAGCAGCTCGGGAAGTAGCAATCAGCCCCAGCATTTT. Its protein product is CDSSSGSSNQPQHF.